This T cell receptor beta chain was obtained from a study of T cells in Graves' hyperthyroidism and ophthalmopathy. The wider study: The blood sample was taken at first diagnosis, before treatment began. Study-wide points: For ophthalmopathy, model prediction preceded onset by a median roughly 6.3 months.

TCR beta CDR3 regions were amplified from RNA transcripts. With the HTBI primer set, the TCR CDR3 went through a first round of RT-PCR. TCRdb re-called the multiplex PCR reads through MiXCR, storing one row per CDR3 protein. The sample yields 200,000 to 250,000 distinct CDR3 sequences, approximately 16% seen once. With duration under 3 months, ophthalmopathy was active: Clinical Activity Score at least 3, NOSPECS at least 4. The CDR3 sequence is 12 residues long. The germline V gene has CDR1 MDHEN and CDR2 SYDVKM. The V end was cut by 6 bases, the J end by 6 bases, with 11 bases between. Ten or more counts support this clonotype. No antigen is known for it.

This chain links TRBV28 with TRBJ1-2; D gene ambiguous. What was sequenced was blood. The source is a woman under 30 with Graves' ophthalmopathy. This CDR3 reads CASSPPTDGYTF. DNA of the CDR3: TGTGCCAGCAGCCCGCCCACGGATGGCTACACCTTC.